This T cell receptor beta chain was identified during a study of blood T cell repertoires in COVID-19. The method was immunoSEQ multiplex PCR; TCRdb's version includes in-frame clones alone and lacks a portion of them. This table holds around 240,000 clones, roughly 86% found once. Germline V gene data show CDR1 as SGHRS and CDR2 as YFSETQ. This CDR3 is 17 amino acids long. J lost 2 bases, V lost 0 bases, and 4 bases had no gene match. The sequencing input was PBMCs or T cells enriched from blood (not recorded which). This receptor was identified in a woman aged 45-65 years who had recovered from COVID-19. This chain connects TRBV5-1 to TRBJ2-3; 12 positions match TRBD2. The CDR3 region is CASSLGGTSGPTDTQYF. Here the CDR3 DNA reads TGCGCCAGCAGCTTGGGGGGGACTAGCGGGCCCACAGATACGCAGTATTTT.